One sample yielded the 14 T cell receptor beta chains listed below, sequenced in a study of T cells in Graves' hyperthyroidism and ophthalmopathy. The CDR3 regions of TCR beta were amplified from RNA transcripts. Carried out on the TCR CDR3, a first-round RT-PCR used the HTBI primer set. One entry per CDR3 protein results from TCRdb running MiXCR on the multiplex PCR reads. This table holds fewer than 550,000 distinct CDR3 sequences, around 16% found once. Sequenced material: blood. These receptors all stem from a woman between 18 and 29 years old with Graves' hyperthyroidism.

This clonotype was seen ten or more times. The V gene is TRBV12-5, the J gene TRBJ2-7; D might be TRBD1 (5 bases). In germline, CDR1 is LGHNT, CDR2 FRNRAP. V was pared by 2 bases and J by 2 bases, with 13 bases between. The CDR3 covers 15 residues. The CDR3 reads CASGLPLDKAYEQYF. CDR3 coding DNA: TGTGCTAGTGGTTTGCCGTTGGACAAAGCCTACGAGCAGTACTTC.

This clonotype was observed a few times. CDR3 nucleotides: TGTGCCAGCAGTGAAGAGGATGTGGTCCCTATGGCCCAGCATTTT. Its protein product is CASSEEDVVPMAQHF. V gene TRBV6-1 combines with J gene TRBJ1-5, with D unresolved. Trimming removed 1 base from V and 11 bases from J, with 18 bases in between. Germline CDR1 reads MNHNS; CDR2 reads SASEGT. This CDR3 spans 15 amino acids.

The chain joins TRBV7-8 to TRBJ2-1; no firm D call. Trimming removed 6 bases at V and 8 bases at J, with 29 bases between. CDR1 is SGHVS and CDR2 is FQNEAQ in the germline V gene. The CDR3 covers 18 residues. The CDR3 DNA reads as TGTGCCAGCAGATATGCTCCCCTACGCGACCCAGTACTCTATGAGCAGTTCTTC. Translating it yields CASRYAPLRDPVLYEQFF. The full variable domain, completed using reference TRBV7-8 and TRBJ2-1, is GAGVSQSPRYKVAKRGQDVALRCDPISGHVSLFWYQQALGQGPEFLTYFQNEAQLDKSGLPSDRFFAERPEGSVSTLKIQRTQQEDSAVYLCASRYAPLRDPVLYEQFFGPGTRLTVL.

This clonotype was recorded a few times. The J gene is TRBJ2-7, the V gene TRBV27, with 10 bases lining up with TRBD1. Trimming cost V 0 bases and J 3 bases; bases outside gene matches: 8. The CDR3 length is 17 residues. The germline CDR1 and CDR2 sequences are MNHEY and SMNVEV (reference sequence). The CDR3 is CASSLSPGQGGIYEQYF. CDR3 DNA: TGTGCCAGCAGTTTATCGCCCGGACAGGGGGGCATCTACGAGCAGTACTTC.

This chain links TRBV12-3 or TRBV12-4 with TRBJ1-5; D is perhaps TRBD1 (6 bases). V lost 5 bases, J lost 3 bases, and 14 bases lay in between. The CDR3 totals 15 residues. CDR3 bases: TGTGCCAGCAGTCCGGAGGGACAAATCAATCAGCCCCAGCATTTT. Translated, it gives CASSPEGQINQPQHF.

This clonotype was seen many times. The chain recombines TRBV7-2 with TRBJ2-7, with D uncertain. V was cut by 4 bases and J by 0 bases, with 16 bases left in between. The CDR3 runs 16 residues. CDR1 and CDR2 (germline): SGHTA, FQGNSA. CDR3 sequence: CASSWVTGGSSYEQYF. The CDR3 DNA reads TGTGCCAGCAGCTGGGTTACGGGCGGTAGCTCCTACGAGCAGTACTTC.

This clonotype has only a few counts. The gene calls are TRBV5-1 and TRBJ1-2; D call uncertain. The ends were cut back, 1 base at V and 1 base at J, with 11 bases in the middle. The CDR3 contains 15 residues. The germline V gene encodes CDR1 SGHRS and CDR2 YFSETQ. The CDR3 coding sequence is TGCGCCAGCAGCTTGTTTATAGGCCTTAACTATGGCTACACCTTC. It translates to CASSLFIGLNYGYTF.

This clonotype was counted ten times or more. This chain connects TRBV20-1 to TRBJ2-3, with 7 bases that match TRBD2. This CDR3 region has 14 residues. Germline CDR1 DFQATT, CDR2 SNEGSKA (reference sequence). V gave up 6 bases and J gave up 2 bases; unmatched junction bases: 8. CDR3 region: CSAILADLTDTQYF. Here the CDR3 DNA reads TGCAGTGCGATCCTAGCGGACCTCACAGATACGCAGTATTTT.

The sample holds a few counts of this clonotype. The V and J genes are TRBV19 and TRBJ2-1, with a possible D match to TRBD2 (6 bases). In germline, CDR1 is LNHDA, CDR2 SQIVND (reference sequence). V was pared by 7 bases and J by 9 bases, with 22 bases between. The CDR3 is 15 residues long. CDR3 DNA: TGTGCCAGTAAGCAGTTCGCGGGGTCGGGCAGTGAGCAGTTCTTC. It encodes CASKQFAGSGSEQFF.

This clonotype was counted many times. The chain joins TRBV11-3 to TRBJ1-1; 9 bases match TRBD1. With V trimmed by 5 bases and J by 4 bases, 23 bases remained unmatched. Looked up from germline, CDR1 is SGHNT and CDR2 is YENEEA. The CDR3 contains 20 residues. The CDR3 sequence: CASSIKRRTLSQGAGTEAFF. The CDR3 DNA follows: TGTGCCAGCAGCATAAAACGACGAACGCTTTCACAGGGGGCGGGCACTGAAGCTTTCTTT.

The chain couples TRBV20-1 to TRBJ2-7; 12 nucleotides match TRBD2. Germline V CDR1 and CDR2: DFQATT, SNEGSKA (reference sequence). Losses at the gene ends were 5 bases for V and 1 base for J; bases not matched to a gene: 6. This CDR3 has 15 amino acids. The CDR3 nucleotides are TGCAGTGCTCGGGGACTAGCGGGCAATTCCTACGAGCAGTACTTC. This codes for CSARGLAGNSYEQYF.

This clonotype was counted ten times or more. V usage is TRBV11-2 and J usage is TRBJ2-2, with 10 bases identical to TRBD2. V was clipped by 3 bases and J by 4 bases; unmatched bases: 8. Germline loops: CDR1 SGHAT, CDR2 FQNNGV. This CDR3 region has 17 residues. The DNA of the CDR3 is TGTGCCAGCAGCTTCCCGGGACTAGCGACTATCACCGGGGAGCTGTTTTTT. This codes for CASSFPGLATITGELFF.

As for this clonotype: Relative to the germline gene, one junction end is altered; a read error may explain this. This chain links TRBV2 with TRBJ1-5; possibly TRBD1 for D (6 bases). Germline lookup yields CDR1 SNHLY and CDR2 FYNNEI. The CDR3 is 13 amino acids. CDR3 bases: TGTGCCAGCAGAGAACAGGGCAATCAGCTCCAGCATTTT. Translated, it gives CASREQGNQLQHF.

This clonotype turned up a few times. The chain is built from TRBV20-1 and TRBJ1-4; 8 bases match TRBD1. Germline-derived CDR1 and CDR2 are DFQATT and SNEGSKA (reference sequence). CDR3 length: 18 amino acids. Trimming removed 1 base from V and 2 bases from J; junction bases left unmatched: 12. CDR3 in amino acids: CSARGVGQGTHTNEKLFF. In DNA, the CDR3 is TGCAGTGCTAGAGGTGTCGGACAGGGAACTCACACTAATGAAAAACTGTTTTTT.